The entry below describes one T cell receptor beta chain. This entry comes from a study of shared clonotypes between healthy human individuals. Only in-frame clones appear in the TCRdb table, and some are missing; sequencing was by immunoSEQ multiplex PCR. The data show 450,000 to 500,000 clones, 60% to 85% seen once. Adult donors, all healthy and HIV-negative, had no recent acute infections or vaccinations. Germline V gives CDR1 SGHTA, CDR2 FQGNSA. With 2 bases removed from V and 3 bases from J, the gap between germline ends came to 10 bases. This CDR3 is built from 14 residues. The clonotype was recovered from a woman between 40 and 50 years old in good health. Some clones in this sample may be carry-over from other donors' samples. The source material was PBMCs. The V call is TRBV7-2, the J call TRBJ1-1; D is perhaps TRBD1 (5 bases). The CDR3 DNA is TGTGCCAGCAGCTTAACGGGGGTGGACACTGAAGCTTTCTTT. This sequence encodes CASSLTGVDTEAFF.